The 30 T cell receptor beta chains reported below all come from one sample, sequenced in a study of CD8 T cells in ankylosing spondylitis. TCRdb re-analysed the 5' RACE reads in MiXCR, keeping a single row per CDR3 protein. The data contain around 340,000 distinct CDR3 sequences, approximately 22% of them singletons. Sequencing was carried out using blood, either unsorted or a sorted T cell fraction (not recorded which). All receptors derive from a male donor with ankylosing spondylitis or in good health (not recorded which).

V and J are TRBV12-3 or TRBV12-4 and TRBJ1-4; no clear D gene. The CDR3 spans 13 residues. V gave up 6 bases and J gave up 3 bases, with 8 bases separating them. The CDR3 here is CASRGSANEKLFF. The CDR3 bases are TGTGCCAGCAGGGGTTCTGCTAATGAAAAACTGTTTTTT.

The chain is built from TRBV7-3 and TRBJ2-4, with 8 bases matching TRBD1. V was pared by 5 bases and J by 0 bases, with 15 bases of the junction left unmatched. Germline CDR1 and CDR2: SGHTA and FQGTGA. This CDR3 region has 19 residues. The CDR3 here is CASSLNVLGQDVAKNIQYF. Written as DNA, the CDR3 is TGTGCCAGCAGCCTTAACGTCCTGGGACAGGACGTAGCCAAAAACATTCAGTACTTC.

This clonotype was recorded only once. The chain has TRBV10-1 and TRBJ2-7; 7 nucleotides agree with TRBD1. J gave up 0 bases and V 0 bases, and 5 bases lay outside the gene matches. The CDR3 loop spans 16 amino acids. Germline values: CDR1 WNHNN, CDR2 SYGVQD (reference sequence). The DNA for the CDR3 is TGCGCCAGCAGTGAGTCGGCCCAGGGGGACTCCTACGAGCAGTACTTC. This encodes CASSESAQGDSYEQYF.

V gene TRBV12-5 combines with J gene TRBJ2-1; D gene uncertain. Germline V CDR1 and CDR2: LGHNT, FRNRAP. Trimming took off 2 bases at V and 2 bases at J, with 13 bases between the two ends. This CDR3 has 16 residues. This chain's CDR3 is CASGLRQTQTYNEQFF. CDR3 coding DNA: TGTGCTAGTGGTTTGAGGCAGACCCAGACCTACAATGAGCAGTTCTTC.

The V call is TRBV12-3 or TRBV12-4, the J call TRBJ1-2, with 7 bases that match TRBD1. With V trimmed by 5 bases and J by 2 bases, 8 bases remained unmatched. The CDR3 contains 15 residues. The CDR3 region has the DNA TGTGCCAGCAGTCTCACACCGACAGGGAACTATGGCTACACCTTC. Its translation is CASSLTPTGNYGYTF.

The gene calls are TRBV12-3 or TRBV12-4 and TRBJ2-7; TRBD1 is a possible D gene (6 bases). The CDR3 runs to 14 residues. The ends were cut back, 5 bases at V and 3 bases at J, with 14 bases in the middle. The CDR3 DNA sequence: TGTGCCAGCAGTAACCGGGACACCTACTACGAGCAGTACTTC. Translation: CASSNRDTYYEQYF.

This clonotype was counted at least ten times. The CDR3 loop is CSVEDPRGGYEQYF. CDR3 bases: TGCAGCGTTGAAGATCCCAGGGGAGGGTACGAGCAGTACTTC. The chain has TRBV29-1 and TRBJ2-7, with a possible D match to TRBD2 (7 bases). V lost 0 bases, J lost 4 bases, and 13 bases lay in between. CDR3 length: 14 residues. The germline CDR1 and CDR2 sequences are SQVTM and ANQGSEA.

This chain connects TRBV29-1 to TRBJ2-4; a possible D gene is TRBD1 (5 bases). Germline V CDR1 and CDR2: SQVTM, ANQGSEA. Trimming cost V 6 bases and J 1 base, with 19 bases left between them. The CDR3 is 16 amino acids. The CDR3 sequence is CSVQLVRGPAKNIQYF. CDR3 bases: TGCAGCGTCCAGCTGGTAAGGGGCCCGGCCAAAAACATTCAGTACTTC.

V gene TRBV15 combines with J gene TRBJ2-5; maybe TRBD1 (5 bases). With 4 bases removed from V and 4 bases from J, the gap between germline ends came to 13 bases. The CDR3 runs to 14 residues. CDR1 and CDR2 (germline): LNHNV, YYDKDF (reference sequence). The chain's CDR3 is CATSKPGSGETQYF. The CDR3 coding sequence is TGTGCCACCAGCAAACCAGGGTCGGGAGAGACCCAGTACTTC.

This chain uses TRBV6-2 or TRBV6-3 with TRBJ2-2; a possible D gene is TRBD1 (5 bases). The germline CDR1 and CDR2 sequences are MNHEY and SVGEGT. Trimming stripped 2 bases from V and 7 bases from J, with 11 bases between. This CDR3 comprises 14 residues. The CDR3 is CASSYLVGDGELFF. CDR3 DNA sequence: TGTGCCAGCAGTTACCTGGTAGGGGACGGGGAGCTGTTTTTT.

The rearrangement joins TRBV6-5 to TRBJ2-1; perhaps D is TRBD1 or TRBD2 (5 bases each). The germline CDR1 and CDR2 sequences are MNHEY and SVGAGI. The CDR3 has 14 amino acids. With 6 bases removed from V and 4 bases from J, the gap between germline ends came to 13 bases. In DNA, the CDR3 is TGTGCCAGCAGCCTCGAGTGGGGGTACAATGAGCAGTTCTTC. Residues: CASSLEWGYNEQFF.

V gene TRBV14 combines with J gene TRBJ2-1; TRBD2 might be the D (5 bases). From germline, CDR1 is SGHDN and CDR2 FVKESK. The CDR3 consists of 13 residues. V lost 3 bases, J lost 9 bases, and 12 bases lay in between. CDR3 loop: CASSHYPEVEQFF. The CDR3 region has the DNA TGTGCCAGCAGCCATTATCCGGAGGTTGAGCAGTTCTTC.

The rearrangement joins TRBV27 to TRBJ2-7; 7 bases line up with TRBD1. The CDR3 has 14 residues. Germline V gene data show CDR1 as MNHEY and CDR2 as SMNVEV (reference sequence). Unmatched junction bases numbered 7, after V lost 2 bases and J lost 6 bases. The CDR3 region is CASSLKGATSEQYF. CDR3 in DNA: TGTGCCAGCAGTTTAAAGGGGGCGACGTCCGAGCAGTACTTC.

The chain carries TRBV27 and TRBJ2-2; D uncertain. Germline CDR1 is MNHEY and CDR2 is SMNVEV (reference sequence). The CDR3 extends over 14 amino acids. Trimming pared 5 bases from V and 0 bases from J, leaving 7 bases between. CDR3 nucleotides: TGTGCCAGCAGTGGGCTAGCGAACACCGGGGAGCTGTTTTTT. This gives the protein CASSGLANTGELFF.

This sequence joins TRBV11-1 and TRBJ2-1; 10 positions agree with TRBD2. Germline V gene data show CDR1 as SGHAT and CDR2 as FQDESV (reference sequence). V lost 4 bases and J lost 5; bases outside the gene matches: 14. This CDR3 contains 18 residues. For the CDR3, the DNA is TGTGCCAGCAGCTCGACGAACGTATTTACTAGCGGGAACAATGAGCAGTTCTTC. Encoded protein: CASSSTNVFTSGNNEQFF.

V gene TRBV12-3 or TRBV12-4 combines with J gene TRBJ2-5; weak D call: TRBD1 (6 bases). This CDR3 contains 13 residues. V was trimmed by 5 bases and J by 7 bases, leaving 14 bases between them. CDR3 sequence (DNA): TGTGCCAGCAGTCCTGGACAGATCGGGACCCAGTACTTC. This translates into CASSPGQIGTQYF.

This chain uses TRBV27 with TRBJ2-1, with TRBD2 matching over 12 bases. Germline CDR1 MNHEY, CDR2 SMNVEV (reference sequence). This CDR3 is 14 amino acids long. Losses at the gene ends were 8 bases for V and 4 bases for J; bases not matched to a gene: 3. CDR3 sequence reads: CASSGLAGYNEQFF. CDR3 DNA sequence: TGTGCCAGCTCCGGACTAGCGGGATACAATGAGCAGTTCTTC.

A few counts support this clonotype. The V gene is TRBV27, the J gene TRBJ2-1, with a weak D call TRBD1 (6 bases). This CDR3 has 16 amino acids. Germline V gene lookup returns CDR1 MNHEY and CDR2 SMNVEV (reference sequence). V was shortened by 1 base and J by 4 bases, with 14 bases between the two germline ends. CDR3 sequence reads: CASSLFSGQTYNEQFF. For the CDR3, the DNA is TGTGCCAGCAGTTTATTTTCGGGACAAACATACAATGAGCAGTTCTTC.

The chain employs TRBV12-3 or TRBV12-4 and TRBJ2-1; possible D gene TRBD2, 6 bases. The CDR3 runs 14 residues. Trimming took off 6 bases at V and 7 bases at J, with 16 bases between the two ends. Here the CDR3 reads CASSSGTDPNEQFF. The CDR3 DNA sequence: TGTGCCAGCAGCTCCGGGACTGACCCAAATGAGCAGTTCTTC.

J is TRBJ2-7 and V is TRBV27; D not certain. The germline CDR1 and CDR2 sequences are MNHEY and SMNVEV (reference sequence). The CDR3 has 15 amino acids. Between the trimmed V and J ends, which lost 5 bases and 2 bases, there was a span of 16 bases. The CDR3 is CASSSRWQSTYEQYF. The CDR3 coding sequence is TGTGCCAGCAGTAGTCGATGGCAGTCAACCTACGAGCAGTACTTC.

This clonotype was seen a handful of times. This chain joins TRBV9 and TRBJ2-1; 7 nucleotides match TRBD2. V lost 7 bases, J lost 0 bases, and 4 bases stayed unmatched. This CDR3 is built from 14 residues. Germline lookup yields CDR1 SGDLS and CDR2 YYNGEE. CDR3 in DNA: TGTGCCAGCGGAGCGGGGAGCTCCTACAATGAGCAGTTCTTC. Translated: CASGAGSSYNEQFF.

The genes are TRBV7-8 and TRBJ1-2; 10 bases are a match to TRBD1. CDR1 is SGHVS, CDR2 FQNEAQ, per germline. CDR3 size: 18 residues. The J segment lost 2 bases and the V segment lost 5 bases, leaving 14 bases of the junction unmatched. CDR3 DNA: TGTGCCAGCAGCCCAGCCGGGACAGGGGCAAGGCACAACTATGGCTACACCTTC. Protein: CASSPAGTGARHNYGYTF.

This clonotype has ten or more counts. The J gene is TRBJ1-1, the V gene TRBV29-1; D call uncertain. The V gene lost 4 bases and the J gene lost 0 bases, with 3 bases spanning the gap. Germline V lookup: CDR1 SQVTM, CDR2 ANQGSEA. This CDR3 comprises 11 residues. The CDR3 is CSVVLNTEAFF. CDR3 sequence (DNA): TGCAGCGTTGTTTTGAACACTGAAGCTTTCTTT.

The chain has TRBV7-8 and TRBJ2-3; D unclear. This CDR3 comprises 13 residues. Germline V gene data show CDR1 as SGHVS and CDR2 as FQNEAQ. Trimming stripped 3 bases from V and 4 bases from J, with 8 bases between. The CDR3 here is CASSFPGADTQYF. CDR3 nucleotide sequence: TGTGCCAGCAGCTTTCCTGGGGCAGATACGCAGTATTTT.

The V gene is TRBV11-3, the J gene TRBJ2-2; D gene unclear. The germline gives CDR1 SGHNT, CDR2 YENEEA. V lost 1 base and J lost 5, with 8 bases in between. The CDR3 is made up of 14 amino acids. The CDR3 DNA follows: TGTGCCAGCAGCTTAGCCTTCGGGACCGGGGAGCTGTTTTTT. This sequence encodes CASSLAFGTGELFF.

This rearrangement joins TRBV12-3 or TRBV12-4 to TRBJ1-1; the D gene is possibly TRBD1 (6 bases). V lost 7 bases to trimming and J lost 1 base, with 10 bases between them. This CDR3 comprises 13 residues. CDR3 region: CASNVQGNTEAFF. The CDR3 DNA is TGTGCCAGCAATGTACAGGGGAACACTGAAGCTTTCTTT.

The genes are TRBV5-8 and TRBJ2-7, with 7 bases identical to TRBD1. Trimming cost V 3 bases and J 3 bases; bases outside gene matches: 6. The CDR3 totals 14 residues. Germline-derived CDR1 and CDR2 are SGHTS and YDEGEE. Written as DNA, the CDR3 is TGTGCCAGCAGCTATCCGGGACAGAACTACGAGCAGTACTTC. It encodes CASSYPGQNYEQYF.

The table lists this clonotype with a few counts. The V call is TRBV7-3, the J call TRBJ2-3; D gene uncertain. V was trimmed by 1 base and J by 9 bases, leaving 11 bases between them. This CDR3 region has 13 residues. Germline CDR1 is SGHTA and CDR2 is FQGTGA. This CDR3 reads CASSLNGSPTQYF. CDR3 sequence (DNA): TGTGCCAGCAGCTTAAACGGCTCCCCCACGCAGTATTTT.

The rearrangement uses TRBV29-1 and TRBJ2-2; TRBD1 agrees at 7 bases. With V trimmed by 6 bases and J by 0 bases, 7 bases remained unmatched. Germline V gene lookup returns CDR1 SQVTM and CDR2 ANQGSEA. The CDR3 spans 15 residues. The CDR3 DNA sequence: TGCAGCGTGCGAGGGACAGACGCGAACACCGGGGAGCTGTTTTTT. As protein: CSVRGTDANTGELFF.

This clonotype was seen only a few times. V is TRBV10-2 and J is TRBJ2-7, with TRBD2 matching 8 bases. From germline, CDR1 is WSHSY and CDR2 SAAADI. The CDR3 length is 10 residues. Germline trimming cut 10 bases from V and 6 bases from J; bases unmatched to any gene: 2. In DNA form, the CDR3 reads TGCGCCACGGGGGGGGGCGAGCAGTACTTC. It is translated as CATGGGEQYF.